These 18 T cell receptor beta chains were all obtained from the same sample, sequenced in a study of spatial heterogeneity in lung cancer. MiXCR, applied by TCRdb to the 5' RACE reads, yields one record per CDR3 protein. The sample contains 7,500 to 10,000 distinct CDR3 sequences, 14% of which appear only once. Time point in this sample: sample taken at primary tumor resection. These receptors' targets are unknown. Study-wide results and caveats: Tumor mutation counts were tracked by expanded intratumoral alpha and beta TCR counts.

This material consisted of lung tumor tissue, taken at surgery. The source is a male donor with early-stage non-small cell lung cancer.

This clonotype was counted many times. This chain links TRBV7-2 with TRBJ2-3; 8 bases agree with TRBD2. Germline trimming cut 5 bases from V and 3 bases from J; bases unmatched to any gene: 4. Germline loops: CDR1 SGHTA, CDR2 FQGNSA. The CDR3 covers 14 residues. The CDR3 region has the DNA TGTGCCAGCAGCCCAGGACTAGCAACAGATACGCAGTATTTT. This translates into CASSPGLATDTQYF.

This clonotype was recorded at least ten times. The J gene is TRBJ2-5, the V gene TRBV20-1, with D tentatively TRBD2 (5 bases). The CDR3 has 15 amino acids. Germline CDR1 is DFQATT and CDR2 is SNEGSKA (reference sequence). Trimming cost V 6 bases and J 4 bases, with 21 bases left between them. The CDR3 bases are TGCAGTGCCCGGGTATCTGGCGGAGGTCGAGAGACCCAGTACTTC. It encodes CSARVSGGGRETQYF.

By share of the sample, this clonotype is medium-sized. The chain combines TRBV29-1 with TRBJ2-2, with a tentative D call TRBD1 (5 bases). Deletions cut 7 bases from V and 4 bases from J, with 10 bases between. Germline V gene lookup returns CDR1 SQVTM and CDR2 ANQGSEA. The CDR3 loop spans 12 amino acids. The CDR3, as DNA: TGCAGCGGACAGATTACCACCGGGGAGCTGTTTTTT. Its translation is CSGQITTGELFF.

This clonotype has ten or more counts. This chain connects TRBV5-1 to TRBJ2-7; D is undetermined. Germline CDR1 and CDR2: SGHRS and YFSETQ. The CDR3 extends over 15 amino acids. Trimming pared 6 bases from V and 5 bases from J, leaving 21 bases between. For the CDR3, the DNA is TGCGCCAGCACCCTGGCTGGGCAAAGTCACGACGAGCAGTACTTC. Translated: CASTLAGQSHDEQYF.

Within the sample, this clonotype is medium-sized. The CDR3 sequence: CASRPDREYNEQFF. In DNA, the CDR3 is TGTGCCAGCAGACCGGACAGGGAGTACAATGAGCAGTTCTTC. The chain employs TRBV12-3 or TRBV12-4 and TRBJ2-1; 8 positions agree with TRBD1. The V gene end was trimmed by 6 bases and the J gene end by 4 bases; junction bases not matched to a gene: 5. This CDR3 region has 14 residues.

This clonotype was recorded many times. The V and J genes are TRBV29-1 and TRBJ2-2, with TRBD1 identical over 12 bases. Germline V lookup: CDR1 SQVTM, CDR2 ANQGSEA. V was pared by 6 bases and J by 9 bases, with 8 bases of the junction left unmatched. The CDR3 has 14 amino acids. DNA of the CDR3: TGCAGCGTCGAGGGACAGGGGGCAAACCGGGAGCTGTTTTTT. As protein: CSVEGQGANRELFF.

This clonotype was found many times. The chain links TRBV5-5 to TRBJ2-1; 8 positions match TRBD2. J lost 7 bases, V lost 3 bases, and 9 bases had no gene match. The CDR3 runs to 15 residues. CDR1 and CDR2 from the germline V gene are SGHKS and YYEKEE (reference sequence). This CDR3 reads CASSSTSSGRNEQFF. The CDR3 bases are TGTGCCAGCAGCTCCACATCTAGCGGGCGAAATGAGCAGTTCTTC.

This clonotype came up many times. J is TRBJ2-5 and V is TRBV11-2; D gene uncertain. The V gene lost 4 bases and the J gene lost 0 bases, with 9 bases spanning the gap. There are 14 residues in the CDR3. CDR1 and CDR2 from the germline V gene are SGHAT and FQNNGV. The CDR3 reads CASSSDWDQETQYF. The DNA of the CDR3 is TGTGCCAGCAGCTCCGACTGGGACCAAGAGACCCAGTACTTC.

By sample share, this clonotype is medium-sized. The V call is TRBV7-8, the J call TRBJ2-3; D is undetermined. This CDR3 spans 15 amino acids. V was pared by 5 bases and J by 2 bases, with 14 bases between. Germline CDR1 SGHVS, CDR2 FQNEAQ. The CDR3 region has the DNA TGTGCCAGCAGCCCATACCTGGGTAACACAGATACGCAGTATTTT. Protein product: CASSPYLGNTDTQYF.

This clonotype was picked up many times. The DNA for the CDR3 is TGTGCCAGCTCACTTACTAGCGACCCCTACGAGCAGTACTTC. Residues: CASSLTSDPYEQYF. This chain joins TRBV18 and TRBJ2-7, with TRBD2 identical over 7 bases. Germline V gene lookup returns CDR1 KGHSH and CDR2 LQKENI. The V segment lost 4 bases and the J segment 2 bases; nucleotides outside the gene matches: 5. This CDR3 has 14 residues.

This clonotype was detected many times. The chain carries TRBV3-1 and TRBJ2-6; the match to TRBD1 covers 7 bases. CDR3 size: 20 residues. From germline, CDR1 is LGHDT and CDR2 YNNKEL (reference sequence). Trimming cost V 4 bases and J 1 base; bases outside gene matches: 16. The CDR3 spells CASSLIGVGTENSGANVLTF. The CDR3 DNA is TGTGCCAGCAGCCTCATCGGAGTCGGGACAGAGAATTCTGGGGCCAACGTCCTGACTTTC.

Ten or more counts support this clonotype. The rearrangement links TRBV29-1 to TRBJ2-1; 8 bases align to TRBD2. The germline CDR1 and CDR2 sequences are SQVTM and ANQGSEA. The CDR3 totals 15 residues. Germline trimming cut 1 base from V and 4 bases from J; bases unmatched to any gene: 6. The CDR3, as DNA: TGCAGCGTTGAAGTGGCGGGAGGAATATACAATGAGCAGTTCTTC. Residues: CSVEVAGGIYNEQFF.

As regards this clonotype: One end of the junction varies from germline; a read error may be responsible. The gene calls are TRBV4-2 and TRBJ2-1; 12 bases agree with TRBD1. Germline V gives CDR1 LGHNA, CDR2 YNFKEQ. The CDR3 sequence is 13 residues long. CDR3 nucleotides: TGTGCCAGCAGCCAAGATTCGGGACAGGGGGCTCACTTC. Translation: CASSQDSGQGAHF.

This sequence joins TRBV7-8 and TRBJ2-3; 8 bases map to TRBD2. Germline V gene data show CDR1 as SGHVS and CDR2 as FQNEAQ. V lost 5 bases, J lost 2 bases, and 12 bases stayed unmatched. The CDR3 extends over 17 amino acids. The CDR3 loop is CASSPQELADYTDTQYF. The CDR3 DNA reads TGTGCCAGCAGCCCCCAGGAACTAGCGGACTACACAGATACGCAGTATTTT.

This clonotype was recorded at least ten times. The J gene is TRBJ2-7, the V gene TRBV11-1; maybe TRBD1 (5 bases). Per the germline V gene, CDR1 is SGHAT and CDR2 is FQDESV (reference sequence). The CDR3 consists of 12 residues. With 4 bases removed from V and 4 bases from J, the gap between germline ends came to 8 bases. CDR3 in DNA: TGTGCCAGCAGCTCCGACAGATACGAGCAGTACTTC. This translates into CASSSDRYEQYF.

By share, this clonotype counts as medium-sized. This rearrangement joins TRBV6-1 to TRBJ2-3; the match to TRBD2 covers 9 bases. Germline V gene lookup returns CDR1 MNHNS and CDR2 SASEGT. The CDR3 loop spans 13 amino acids. V gave up 6 bases and J gave up 6 bases; unmatched junction bases: 4. The CDR3 nucleotides are TGTGCCAGCAGCCTACTAGCGGGTGATACGCAGTATTTT. It translates to CASSLLAGDTQYF.

There are many counts of this clonotype. The V call is TRBV3-1, the J call TRBJ1-1; no reliable D call. V was trimmed by 6 bases and J by 1 base, leaving 3 bases between them. Germline CDR1 reads LGHDT; CDR2 reads YNNKEL (reference sequence). The CDR3 is 11 amino acids. The CDR3 protein is CASSQNTEAFF. The CDR3 region has the DNA TGTGCCAGCAGTCAGAACACTGAAGCTTTCTTT. Complete variable domain (other parts from reference TRBV3-1 and TRBJ1-1): DTAVSQTPKYLVTQMGNDKSIKCEQNLGHDTMYWYKQDSKKFLKIMFSYNNKELIINETVPNRFSPKSPDKAHLNLHINSLELGDSAVYFCASSQNTEAFFGQGTRLTVV.

There are many counts of this clonotype. The CDR3 nucleotides are TGTGCCAGCAGTTTCCCCGGGGCCGCAGATACGCAGTATTTT. Amino acids: CASSFPGAADTQYF. This sequence joins TRBV27 and TRBJ2-3; tentatively, D is TRBD1 or TRBD2 (5 bases each). The length of the CDR3 is 14 residues. The V gene lost 3 bases and the J gene lost 4 bases, with 11 bases spanning the gap. Germline loops: CDR1 MNHEY, CDR2 SMNVEV (reference sequence).